This T cell receptor (beta chain) was captured by sequencing in a study of cytomegalovirus exposure and HLA in healthy donors. Whole-study findings and limits: TCR sequences were mostly rare, though some public TCRs occurred in many donors.

Primers for the PCR totalled 60 Vbeta and 13 Jbeta. TCRdb's table, derived via immunoSEQ multiplex PCR, lists solely in-frame clones and lacks some. The profile shows 150,000 to 200,000 clones, approximately 88% of them singletons. This CDR3 has 15 residues. The germline CDR1 and CDR2 sequences are MDHEN and SYDVKM. V lost 1 base and J 8 bases, leaving 17 bases between the germline ends. Concerning this clone: Its specificity is unknown.

Sequenced: PBMCs. This TCR was sampled from a woman in her forties or fifties in good health and CMV-seropositive. This rearrangement joins TRBV28 to TRBJ1-1, with D perhaps TRBD1 (6 bases). Here the CDR3 reads CASSLYGTGRREAFF. The CDR3 DNA reads TGTGCCAGCAGTTTATACGGAACAGGGCGACGAGAAGCTTTCTTT.